This note documents a single T cell receptor (beta chain) sequence. Its antigen is unknown. The CDR3 contains 16 residues. V shed 2 bases, J shed 2 bases, and the junction held 5 bases outside the gene matches. In germline, CDR1 is SGHRS, CDR2 YFSETQ. Assay used: immunoSEQ multiplex PCR; TCRdb lists only in-frame clones, some missing. The table shows approximately 85,000 clones, with around 87% occurring only once. The data originate from a study of radiotherapy plus CTLA-4 blockade in lung cancer. Findings and caveats of the study: Blood-borne expansion of tumor-derived TCR clones followed radiotherapy plus ipilimumab.

This TCR was sampled from a human donor with non-small cell lung cancer who had a partial response to radiotherapy plus ipilimumab. The rearrangement uses TRBV5-1 and TRBJ2-2; 8 nucleotides match TRBD1. Sequenced material: peripheral blood, taken from a patient treated with radiotherapy plus ipilimumab. The CDR3 loop is CASSLQGQANTGELFF. The CDR3 nucleotides read TGCGCCAGCAGCTTACAGGGACAGGCTAACACCGGGGAGCTGTTTTTT.